This T cell receptor beta chain was recorded in a study of OX40 agonist ivuxolimab in advanced cancers. Study details: Antecedent anti-PD-1, anti-PD-L1 or anti-CTLA-4 therapy was permissible, with about 40% having received some.

The protocol was immunoSEQ multiplex PCR, while the TCRdb copy is restricted to in-frame clones and leaves out a portion. The sample consists of more than 60,000 clones, roughly 89% of them appearing once. Overall study findings and caveats: Antigen specificity was not determined for the expanded peripheral T cells. Some of the nonresponding patients also showed low levels of normalized T-cell clonal expansion.

Losses at the gene ends were 4 bases for V and 6 bases for J; bases not matched to a gene: 8. Germline CDR1 and CDR2: SGHAT and FQNNGV. The CDR3 consists of 14 residues. On this clone itself: Antigen unknown.

The chain joins TRBV11-2 to TRBJ1-2; 7 nucleotides line up with TRBD1. The sequencing here drew on CD4+ or CD8+ T cells sorted from blood, taken in a trial of the OX40 agonist ivuxolimab. The TCR was taken from an adult with an advanced solid tumor such as melanoma, head and neck, liver or kidney cancer. The CDR3, as DNA: TGTGCCAGCAGCTCGAGACAGGGTCGCGATGGCTACACCTTC. It codes for CASSSRQGRDGYTF.